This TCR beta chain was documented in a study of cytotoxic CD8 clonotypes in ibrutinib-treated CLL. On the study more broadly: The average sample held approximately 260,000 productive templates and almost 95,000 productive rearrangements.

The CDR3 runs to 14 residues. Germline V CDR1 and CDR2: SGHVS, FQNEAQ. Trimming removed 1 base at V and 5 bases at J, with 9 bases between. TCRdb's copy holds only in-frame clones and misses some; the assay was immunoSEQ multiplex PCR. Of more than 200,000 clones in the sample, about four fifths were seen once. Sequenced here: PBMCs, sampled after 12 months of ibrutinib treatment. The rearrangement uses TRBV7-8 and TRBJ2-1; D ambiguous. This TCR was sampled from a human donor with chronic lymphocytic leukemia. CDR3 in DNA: TGTGCCAGCAGCTTAGTACCCAGAGACAATGAGCAGTTCTTC. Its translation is CASSLVPRDNEQFF.